A single T cell receptor beta chain is shown here with its context. Its antigen is not identified. The source of the sample is a study of radiotherapy plus CTLA-4 blockade in lung cancer. In the study overall: Objective responses emerged in around 19% of patients, and roughly 30% attained disease control.

Clones were sequenced by immunoSEQ multiplex PCR, and TCRdb holds only the in-frame ones, with some missing. This sample has roughly 110,000 clones, with approximately 87% found just once. Study conclusions and caveats: Radiotherapy plus ipilimumab was followed by expansion in blood of tumor-derived TCR clones.

V was cut by 4 bases and J by 5 bases, with 17 bases left in between. The germline V gene has CDR1 SGHTA and CDR2 FQGTGA. The CDR3 has 15 residues. Sequencing was performed on peripheral blood, taken from a patient treated with radiotherapy plus ipilimumab. The clonotype comes from a human donor with non-small cell lung cancer that progressed on radiotherapy plus ipilimumab. Some clones in this sample may be carry-over from other donors' samples. The chain joins TRBV7-3 to TRBJ1-2, with D perhaps TRBD1 (6 bases). CDR3 loop: CASSSGTFLEYGYTF. In nucleotides, the CDR3 is TGTGCCAGCAGCTCCGGGACATTTTTAGAATATGGCTACACCTTC.